This TCR beta chain was retrieved from a study of spatial heterogeneity in lung cancer (dated by TCRdb to between 2018 and 2020). For context, the study as a whole: Beta-chain transcripts were consistently detected in greater numbers than alpha-chain transcripts, which likely reflects a higher abundance of beta-chain transcripts. A strong correlation was found between TCR transcript counts in tumor regions and a T cell transcriptional module score from matched bulk RNA-seq. In the raw uncorrected reads, each unique combination of TCR and UMI appeared more than ten times on average. TCR alpha and beta repertoires were quantitatively compared across multiple tumor regions, matched nontumor lung and blood in non-small cell lung cancer. Nonsynonymous mutation counts, determined by whole-exome sequencing of tumor tissue, were related to features of the TCR repertoire. Both alpha and beta chains were TCR-sequenced in a few hundred tumor regions, roughly 70 matched nontumor lung samples and roughly 54 PBMC samples obtained at surgery.

Summary of the overall study and its limitations: TCR-seq coverage of tumor T cells was estimated at only around 7% for alpha chains and 11% to 15% for beta chains. Confirming at a functional level the hypothesis that regional TCRs recognize regional mutations was considered to require additional single-cell paired TCR alpha and beta sequencing. A correlation was observed between the number of expanded intratumoral alpha and beta TCRs and the tumor nonsynonymous mutation count. The count of ubiquitous expanded TCRs correlated with the count of ubiquitous nonsynonymous mutations, and the count of regional expanded TCRs correlated with the count of regional nonsynonymous mutations.

The time point label of this sample denotes: sample taken at primary tumor resection. Samples were obtained from 72 patients with early-stage, untreated non-small cell lung cancer from the lung TRACERx cohort. TCR sequencing used whole RNA extracted from tumor and nontumor lung tissue, or from cryopreserved PBMC samples, without cell sorting. A patient was chosen for TCR sequencing only when enough RNA was available from at least two tumor regions. Before being selected, tumor and adjacent nontumor lung specimens were reviewed by a lung pathologist. In the case of this clonotype: The target of this receptor is not known. No qualities accompany the bases; no much larger clone lies one base away.

Libraries were made using 5' RACE. For sequencing, a NextSeq 500 was employed. In the TCR library protocol, a unique molecular identifier was attached to each TCR cDNA molecule so that PCR and sequencing errors could be corrected. Regarding the original processing steps: TCR identification, UMI-based error correction and CDR3 extraction were all carried out with Decombinator tools. TCRs above a frequency of 2 per 1,000, corresponding to the top 1% of the tumor frequency distribution, were defined as expanded. Expanded tumor TCRs were classed as regional if statistically deemed absent (corrected P<0.05) from at least one tumor region, otherwise ubiquitous. Renyi diversity was calculated using the R vegan package after each repertoire was subsampled 100 times to 5,000 TCRs. CDR3 similarity networks were built from amino acid triplet string-kernel similarity, connecting CDR3s with pairwise similarity above 0.82. TCRdb reprocessing: public reads trimmed at Q25 with fastp, clones called with MiXCR, in-frame beta chains kept. Rows are unified per CDR3 protein, each entry keeping the most common DNA and genes. What appears here as the V and J calls and clone size reflects TCRdb's work, not the paper's. The table for this sample lists some 96,000 distinct CDR3 sequences; around 4.3% of them were counted only once. The leading ten clones occupy around 20% of the sample.

The CDR3 goes from the cysteine to the phenylalanine over 14 residues. The kept DNA is CDR3 alone, 42 bases in frame from the first base. Via the germline V gene, CDR1 is KGHDR and CDR2 SFDVKD. The V end gives up 3 bases and the J end 6 bases, leaving 4 bases in the junction not matched to a gene. Sequences were derived from lung tumor tissue, sampled at surgery. The receptor was isolated from a male donor with early-stage non-small cell lung cancer. The V and J segments used are TRBV24-1 and TRBJ2-1, and TRBD1 aligns with 7 junction nucleotides. Here the CDR3 is given as CATSDADRVNEQFF. The nucleotide sequence is given as TGTGCCACCAGTGATGCCGACAGGGTCAATGAGCAGTTCTTC.